Below are 13 T cell receptor beta chains sequenced from a single sample in a study of memory CD4+ T cells and cytomegalovirus serostatus. Only in-frame clones appear in the TCRdb table, and some are missing; sequencing was by immunoSEQ multiplex PCR. The sample gives over 35,000 clones, 75% to 80% of which show up once; 0.7% to 0.8% is in the top ten. Single viable CD3+CD4+CD8-CD45RO+ cells were sorted as the memory CD4+ T cells. The sample comprised memory CD4+ T cells from blood. These receptors were collected from an adult in good health and CMV-seronegative.

The sample holds one count of this clone. The gene calls are TRBV5-1 and TRBJ1-6; no clear D gene. The ends were cut back, 0 bases at V and 6 bases at J, with 10 bases in the middle. This CDR3 contains 15 residues. Germline V gene sequence: CDR1 SGHRS, CDR2 YFSETQ. The CDR3 nucleotides are TGCGCCAGCAGCTTGGACCCGGGCGGTAATTCACCCCTCCACTTT. Protein product: CASSLDPGGNSPLHF. Full variable domain (missing parts from reference TRBV5-1 and TRBJ1-6): KAGVTQTPRYLIKTRGQQVTLSCSPISGHRSVSWYQQTPGQGLQFLFEYFSETQRNKGNFPGRFSGRQFSNSRSEMNVSTLELGDSALYLCASSLDPGGNSPLHFGNGTRLTVT.

This chain connects TRBV2 to TRBJ1-2; tentatively, D is TRBD1 (5 bases). Trimming took 2 bases from V and 0 from J, leaving 10 bases between them. The V gene's germline CDR1 is SNHLY and CDR2 FYNNEI. The CDR3 spans 15 residues. CDR3 nucleotides: TGTGCCAGCAGTGAATGGGACCGTTCTAACTATGGCTACACCTTC. Protein product: CASSEWDRSNYGYTF.

This chain connects TRBV5-4 to TRBJ1-5, with a weak D call TRBD1 (5 bases). Trimming took off 0 bases at V and 5 bases at J, with 9 bases between the two ends. Germline CDR1 is SGHNT and CDR2 is YYREEE (reference sequence). The CDR3 spans 14 residues. The chain's CDR3 is CASSLEGSHQPQHF. The CDR3 coding sequence is TGTGCCAGCAGCTTGGAGGGGTCCCATCAGCCCCAGCATTTT.

The V call is TRBV6-1, the J call TRBJ2-5; D not resolved. V lost 2 bases and J 5 bases, leaving 3 bases between the germline ends. Germline V CDR1 and CDR2: MNHNS, SASEGT. The CDR3 is 11 residues long. CDR3 sequence: CASSEIETQYF. The DNA for the CDR3 is TGTGCCAGCAGTGAAATTGAGACCCAGTACTTC.

J is TRBJ2-1 and V is TRBV30; TRBD1 matches at 8 bases. V dropped 3 bases and J dropped 5; count of bases not matched to a gene: 12. The CDR3 contains 16 residues. Germline V gene lookup returns CDR1 GTSNPN and CDR2 SVGIG (reference sequence). This chain's CDR3 is CAWSESLGTGNNEQFF. As DNA, the CDR3 is TGTGCCTGGAGCGAGAGCCTTGGGACAGGAAACAATGAGCAGTTCTTC.

The gene calls are TRBV27 and TRBJ1-4; D remains ambiguous. V was clipped by 6 bases and J by 3 bases, with 14 bases between them. CDR3 length: 15 amino acids. Germline CDR1 is MNHEY and CDR2 is SMNVEV (reference sequence). The CDR3 DNA reads as TGTGCCAGCAGCTCCACGGGGAGGGCTAATGAAAAACTGTTTTTT. Translation: CASSSTGRANEKLFF. The full variable domain, completed using reference TRBV27 and TRBJ1-4, is EAQVTQNPRYLITVTGKKLTVTCSQNMNHEYMSWYRQDPGLGLRQIYYSMNVEVTDKGDVPEGYKVSRKEKRNFPLILESPSPNQTSLYFCASSSTGRANEKLFFGSGTQLSVL.

The V gene is TRBV11-2, the J gene TRBJ1-3; D not certain. Per the germline V gene, CDR1 is SGHAT and CDR2 is FQNNGV. This CDR3 has 14 residues. With 1 base removed from V and 2 bases from J, the gap between germline ends came to 6 bases. CDR3 DNA: TGTGCCAGCAGCTTAGGGGAAACTGGAAACACCATATATTTT. Translating it yields CASSLGETGNTIYF. Filled out from reference TRBV11-2 and TRBJ1-3, the complete variable domain reads EAGVAQSPRYKIIEKRQSVAFWCNPISGHATLYWYQQILGQGPKLLIQFQNNGVVDDSQLPKDRFSAERLKGVDSTLKIQPAKLEDSAVYLCASSLGETGNTIYFGEGSWLTVV.

This clone was observed a few times. The gene calls are TRBV28 and TRBJ1-1, with D tentatively TRBD1 (6 bases). Trimming stripped 5 bases from V and 5 bases from J, with 15 bases between. Germline CDR1 is MDHEN and CDR2 is SYDVKM. The CDR3 is 14 residues long. CDR3 sequence reads: CASSPPTGRTEAFF. The DNA of the CDR3 is TGTGCCAGCAGTCCACCGACAGGTAGGACTGAAGCTTTCTTT.

The chain is built from TRBV30 and TRBJ1-4; no definite D call. Germline V gene sequence: CDR1 GTSNPN, CDR2 SVGIG (reference sequence). This CDR3 region has 13 residues. Trimming cost V 3 bases and J 8 bases, with 13 bases left between them. CDR3 region: CAWRSGRKEKLFF. The CDR3 coding sequence is TGTGCCTGGAGAAGTGGGAGGAAGGAAAAACTGTTTTTT.

This clone came up once. This sequence joins TRBV9 and TRBJ1-4, with 9 bases fitting TRBD1. J gave up 10 bases and V 3 bases, and 7 bases lay outside the gene matches. Looked up from germline, CDR1 is SGDLS and CDR2 is YYNGEE. The CDR3 covers 14 residues. This CDR3 is CASSAVGQGGKLFF. The CDR3 bases are TGTGCCAGCAGCGCAGTGGGACAGGGAGGAAAACTGTTTTTT.

This rearrangement joins TRBV2 to TRBJ1-5, with TRBD1 matching 9 bases. V dropped 4 bases and J dropped 2; count of bases not matched to a gene: 0. The length of the CDR3 is 14 residues. Germline V lookup: CDR1 SNHLY, CDR2 FYNNEI. Written as DNA, the CDR3 is TGTGCCAGCAGTGGGACAGGGGGCAATCAGCCCCAGCATTTT. It translates to CASSGTGGNQPQHF.

The DNA for the CDR3 is TGCGCCAGCAGCTCCGGGACGGCCACTGAAGCTTTCTTT. Amino acid sequence: CASSSGTATEAFF. This chain joins TRBV5-1 and TRBJ1-1; D possibly corresponds to TRBD1 (5 bases). Trimming took off 3 bases at V and 4 bases at J, with 10 bases between the two ends. This CDR3 contains 13 residues. Looked up from germline, CDR1 is SGHRS and CDR2 is YFSETQ.

V gene TRBV6-6 combines with J gene TRBJ2-2; TRBD1 matches at 10 bases. Germline V lookup: CDR1 MNHNY, CDR2 SVGAGI (reference sequence). Germline trimming cut 2 bases from V and 3 bases from J; bases unmatched to any gene: 0. The CDR3 is made up of 15 amino acids. The CDR3 region has the DNA TGTGCCAGCAGTTACGGGACAGGGGACACCGGGGAGCTGTTTTTT. This translates into CASSYGTGDTGELFF.